The 5 T cell receptor beta chains given below trace back to one sample, sequenced in a study of vaccination and CD4 T cells after COVID-19. With the Oncomine TCR Beta short-read assay, DNA from cultured CD4+ T cells was sequenced. TCRdb reprocessed the PCR reads with MiXCR, giving one entry per CDR3 protein. Seen here are 11,000 to 15,000 distinct CDR3 sequences, 25% to 35% observed once, and the top ten hold approximately 8%. Sample treatment: approximately nine-day PBMC culture with coronavirus spike peptide pools or control peptides (ViraFEST assay). These receptors' antigens are unknown. The sequencing input was CD4+ T cells from blood, cultured in vitro. The receptors stem from a human donor who had recovered from COVID-19.

The rearrangement uses TRBV18 and TRBJ1-5; TRBD1 might be the D (5 bases). V was clipped by 4 bases and J by 3 bases, with 10 bases between them. Germline V lookup: CDR1 KGHSH, CDR2 LQKENI. The CDR3 totals 14 residues. CDR3 DNA sequence: TGTGCCAGCTCACGGGGGACGCACAATCAGCCCCAGCATTTT. Its translation: CASSRGTHNQPQHF.

The CDR3 sequence is CASSSGLLAGGADTQYF. CDR3 sequence (DNA): TGCGCCAGCAGTTCTGGGCTACTAGCGGGGGGGGCAGATACGCAGTATTTT. This sequence joins TRBV5-1 and TRBJ2-3, with 13 bases lining up with TRBD2. Germline loops: CDR1 SGHRS, CDR2 YFSETQ. J was trimmed by 4 bases and V by 5 bases; bases with no gene match: 10. CDR3 size: 17 residues.

This clonotype was picked up a small number of times. The chain employs TRBV7-8 and TRBJ2-3; no clear D. The CDR3 is made up of 13 amino acids. V gave up 6 bases and J gave up 1 base, with 8 bases separating them. The germline gives CDR1 SGHVS, CDR2 FQNEAQ. DNA for the CDR3: TGTGCCAGCAGTTCCAGCGGCACAGATACGCAGTATTTT. This sequence encodes CASSSSGTDTQYF.

This clonotype turned up a few times. The gene calls are TRBV14 and TRBJ2-3; 10 bases map to TRBD2. CDR3 length equals 16 residues. The V gene's germline CDR1 is SGHDN and CDR2 FVKESK. Trimming at V came to 6 bases and at J to 2 bases, leaving 8 bases not matched to a gene. As DNA, the CDR3 is TGTGCCAGCAGTCCTCTAGCGGGGGCGGTCACAGATACGCAGTATTTT. This sequence encodes CASSPLAGAVTDTQYF.

This clonotype has more than one count but fewer than ten. This chain joins TRBV12-3 or TRBV12-4 and TRBJ1-4; TRBD1 is a possible D gene (5 bases). Trimming shortened V by 6 bases and J by 10 bases, and 18 bases separated the two germline ends. The CDR3 is 14 amino acids. DNA of the CDR3: TGTGCCAGCAGGGGATCCGGGACGCTCGGAAAACTGTTTTTT. This sequence encodes CASRGSGTLGKLFF.